This T cell receptor beta chain was sequenced in a study of T-cell memory formation after mild COVID-19. Overall study context: Clusters were largely donor specific.

Using its own MiXCR run on the 5' RACE reads, TCRdb lists one record per CDR3 protein. The repertoire holds some 290,000 distinct CDR3 sequences, around 15% seen once, with about a fifth in the top ten. Trimming stripped 3 bases from V and 1 base from J, with 23 bases between. This CDR3 spans 20 amino acids. The V gene's germline CDR1 is KGHDR and CDR2 SFDVKD. Material for sequencing was PBMCs or a T cell subset sorted from them (not recorded which). This clonotype was sampled from a man younger than 30 who had mild COVID-19 (a few samples of this study predate the infection). Cell type and time point are not known. The gene calls are TRBV24-1 and TRBJ2-2; a weak D match, TRBD1 (5 bases). The CDR3 sequence: CATSDNRMTATARNTGELFF. CDR3 nucleotides: TGTGCCACCAGTGATAATAGGATGACAGCAACAGCGAGGAACACCGGGGAGCTGTTTTTT.